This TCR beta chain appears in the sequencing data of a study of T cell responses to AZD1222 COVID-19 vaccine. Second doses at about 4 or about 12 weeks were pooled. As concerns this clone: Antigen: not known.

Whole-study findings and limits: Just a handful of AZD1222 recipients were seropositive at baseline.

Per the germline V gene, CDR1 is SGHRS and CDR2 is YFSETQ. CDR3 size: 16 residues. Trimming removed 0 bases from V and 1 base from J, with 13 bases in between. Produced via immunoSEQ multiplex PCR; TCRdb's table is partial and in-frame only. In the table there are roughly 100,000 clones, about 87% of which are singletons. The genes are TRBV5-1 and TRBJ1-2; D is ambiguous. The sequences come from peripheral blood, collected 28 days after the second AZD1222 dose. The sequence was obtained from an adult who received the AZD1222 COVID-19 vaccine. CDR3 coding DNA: TGCGCCAGCAGCTTGGGCTCTTGGGGTTATAACTATGGCTACACCTTC. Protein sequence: CASSLGSWGYNYGYTF. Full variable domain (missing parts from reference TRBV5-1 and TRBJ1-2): KAGVTQTPRYLIKTRGQQVTLSCSPISGHRSVSWYQQTPGQGLQFLFEYFSETQRNKGNFPGRFSGRQFSNSRSEMNVSTLELGDSALYLCASSLGSWGYNYGYTFGSGTRLTVV.